This T cell receptor (beta chain) emerged from a study of CD8 T cells in Susac syndrome. CDR1 is LNHDA, CDR2 SQIVND, per germline (reference sequence). The V segment lost 3 bases and the J segment 3 bases; nucleotides outside the gene matches: 5. This CDR3 comprises 15 residues. Sequencing of TCR beta covered CD8+ and CD4+ T cells obtained from blood. Control patients had untreated stable or active relapsing-remitting multiple sclerosis by revised McDonald criteria. In contrast to the negatively isolated CD8+ and CD4+ T cells, TEMRA cells were FACS-enriched. Random hexamers served to reverse transcribe roughly 0.45 to 1 ug RNA. With immunoSEQ multiplex PCR, TCR beta CDR3 was amplified across 54 Vbeta and 13 Jbeta. TCRdb re-derived calls from the immunoSEQ multiplex PCR reads in MiXCR, one entry per CDR3 protein. The sample includes under 150,000 distinct CDR3 sequences, over 80% seen only once; the top ten take more than 0.5%.

Sequenced sample: CD8+ T cells from PBMCs. The clonotype comes from a human donor with multiple sclerosis. The rearrangement uses TRBV19 and TRBJ2-4, with 7 bases matching TRBD2. The CDR3 sequence is CASSIGGGNKNIQYF. Written as DNA, the CDR3 is TGTGCCAGTAGTATCGGGGGAGGGAACAAAAACATTCAGTACTTC.